Sequencing of this T cell receptor (beta chain) was carried out in a study of T-cell reconstitution after alpha-beta-depleted transplantation in children. The TCRbeta library incorporated unique molecular identifiers. Each CDR3 protein is one row after TCRdb ran MiXCR on the PCR reads. Of roughly 300,000 distinct CDR3 sequences listed, about 9.3% were seen once; the top ten hold under 3%. The germline CDR1 and CDR2 sequences are MDHEN and SYDVKM. The CDR3 has 14 amino acids. With 5 bases removed from V and 0 bases from J, the gap between germline ends came to 8 bases. The chain couples TRBV28 to TRBJ1-5, with D hard to call. Sequences were derived from PBMCs from the stem cell graft donor, sampled from the stem cell graft. The TCR comes from a human donor who donated a stem cell graft to a child with acute lymphoblastic leukemia. The DNA for the CDR3 is TGTGCCAGCAGTGACTTTTATAGCAATCAGCCCCAGCATTTT. This encodes CASSDFYSNQPQHF.